The 11 T cell receptor beta chains below all came from one sample that was sequenced in a study of OX40 agonist ivuxolimab in advanced cancers. Produced via immunoSEQ multiplex PCR; TCRdb's table is partial and in-frame only. Counted here are 58,000 or so clones, approximately 80% occurring once; the ten biggest clones make up approximately 0.63%. This material consisted of CD4+ or CD8+ T cells sorted from blood, taken in a trial of the OX40 agonist ivuxolimab. The receptors come from an adult with an advanced solid tumor such as melanoma, head and neck, liver or kidney cancer.

This chain links TRBV5-5 with TRBJ2-7; 7 bases map to TRBD1. The CDR3 has 15 amino acids. V shed 4 bases, J shed 0 bases, and the junction held 7 bases outside the gene matches. Germline V gene sequence: CDR1 SGHKS, CDR2 YYEKEE (reference sequence). The CDR3 region is CASSVGTAVSYEQYF. CDR3 bases: TGTGCCAGCAGCGTGGGGACAGCCGTCTCCTACGAGCAGTACTTC.

This clone was observed once. The chain is built from TRBV19 and TRBJ2-1; TRBD2 matches 10 bases. Trimming at V came to 8 bases and at J to 7 bases, leaving 17 bases not matched to a gene. The germline gives CDR1 LNHDA, CDR2 SQIVND (reference sequence). This CDR3 region has 17 residues. The CDR3 DNA is TGTGCCAGTCGCCCCGTCTCTCTAGCGGGGGCCGGTAATGAGCAGTTCTTC. Amino acid sequence: CASRPVSLAGAGNEQFF.

This clone was detected only once. This sequence joins TRBV5-1 and TRBJ2-5; D is perhaps TRBD1 (5 bases). V lost 1 base to trimming and J lost 2 bases, with 6 bases between them. CDR3 length: 13 amino acids. Germline CDR1 is SGHRS and CDR2 is YFSETQ. CDR3 loop: CASSLSGQETQYF. The CDR3 DNA reads TGCGCCAGCAGCTTGTCAGGGCAAGAGACCCAGTACTTC.

The genes are TRBV7-7 and TRBJ2-5, with D maybe TRBD2 (7 bases). This CDR3 is built from 15 residues. Trimming took 1 base from V and 1 from J, leaving 10 bases between them. The germline V gene has CDR1 SSHAT and CDR2 FNYEAQ (reference sequence). CDR3 bases: TGTGCCAGCAGCTTAGTGGGGGGGCCCCAAGAGACCCAGTACTTC. Protein product: CASSLVGGPQETQYF.

V usage is TRBV2 and J usage is TRBJ2-2; 8 positions agree with TRBD2. Per the germline V gene, CDR1 is SNHLY and CDR2 is FYNNEI. The V and J ends lost 6 bases and 7 bases, in that order; junction bases with no gene match: 19. The CDR3 is 18 residues long. The CDR3 reads CASRGDYGSGSKGGELFF. CDR3 bases: TGTGCCAGCAGGGGCGACTATGGGAGCGGGAGTAAGGGCGGGGAGCTGTTTTTT.

This rearrangement joins TRBV30 to TRBJ2-2; TRBD2 might be the D (5 bases). The CDR3 extends over 15 amino acids. Germline V gene data show CDR1 as GTSNPN and CDR2 as SVGIG (reference sequence). The V gene lost 5 bases and the J gene lost 1 base, with 14 bases spanning the gap. CDR3 sequence (DNA): TGTGCCTGGGGGAGAGGTTCGATGAACACCGGGGAGCTGTTTTTT. This sequence encodes CAWGRGSMNTGELFF.

This chain uses TRBV27 with TRBJ1-1, with 8 bases identical to TRBD1. CDR3 length: 16 residues. The germline V gene encodes CDR1 MNHEY and CDR2 SMNVEV (reference sequence). V lost 1 base, J lost 0 bases, and 4 bases stayed unmatched. For the CDR3, the DNA is TGTGCCAGCAGTTTATTTTGGACAGGGATGAACACTGAAGCTTTCTTT. Protein sequence: CASSLFWTGMNTEAFF.

The CDR3 nucleotides are TGTGCCAGCAGCTCCCGCTCAGGGGCTTGGGGACAGCCCCAGCATTTT. It specifies CASSSRSGAWGQPQHF. V and J are TRBV7-2 and TRBJ1-5; possible D gene TRBD1, 6 bases. This CDR3 is 16 amino acids long. Trimming pared 4 bases from V and 7 bases from J, leaving 20 bases between. Germline V gives CDR1 SGHTA, CDR2 FQGNSA. The entire variable domain, with the rest obtained from reference TRBV7-2 and TRBJ1-5, is as follows: GAGVSQSPSNKVTEKGKDVELRCDPISGHTALYWYRQSLGQGLEFLIYFQGNSAPDKSGLPSDRFSAERTGGSVSTLTIQRTQQEDSAVYLCASSSRSGAWGQPQHFGDGTRLSIL.

The rearrangement uses TRBV18 and TRBJ1-1; D remains ambiguous. The CDR3 covers 14 residues. Germline CDR1 reads KGHSH; CDR2 reads LQKENI. The V gene lost 1 base and the J gene lost 1 base, with 7 bases spanning the gap. The CDR3 DNA sequence: TGTGCCAGCTCACCACTAAGGCAGAACACTGAAGCTTTCTTT. As protein: CASSPLRQNTEAFF.

This clone occurred a few times. The J gene is TRBJ1-1, the V gene TRBV2, with D possibly being TRBD1 (6 bases). The CDR3 runs to 16 residues. In germline, CDR1 is SNHLY, CDR2 FYNNEI. The V gene lost 4 bases and the J gene lost 4 bases, with 19 bases spanning the gap. The CDR3 region is CASSGPHLQGSTEAFF. The CDR3 DNA follows: TGTGCCAGCAGTGGCCCCCACTTACAGGGATCCACTGAAGCTTTCTTT.

This chain links TRBV7-3 with TRBJ2-3; D perhaps matches TRBD2 (5 bases). CDR3 length: 16 residues. Looked up from germline, CDR1 is SGHTA and CDR2 is FQGTGA. V shed 5 bases and J shed 2 bases, with 17 bases lying between them. The DNA of the CDR3 is TGTGCCAGCAGCCCCGGGATAGCGACCTACACAGATACGCAGTATTTT. Its translation is CASSPGIATYTDTQYF. Drawing the rest from reference TRBV7-3 and TRBJ2-3, the complete variable domain is GAGVSQTPSNKVTEKGKYVELRCDPISGHTALYWYRQSLGQGPEFLIYFQGTGAADDSGLPNDRFFAVRPEGSVSTLKIQRTERGDSAVYLCASSPGIATYTDTQYFGPGTRLTVL.